The 9 T cell receptor beta chains given below trace back to one sample, sequenced in a study of blood T cell repertoires in COVID-19. Sequencing was performed with immunoSEQ multiplex PCR; in TCRdb, only in-frame clones are kept and a portion is missing. The sample consists of a few hundred thousand clones, about 87% of them appearing once. Sequencing was performed on PBMCs or T cells enriched from blood (not recorded which). The source of these receptors is a woman aged 40 to 50 with acute COVID-19.

The CDR3 is CASSGGGVAQYF. CDR3 sequence (DNA): TGTGCCAGCAGCGGGGGGGGCGTGGCGCAGTATTTT. The rearrangement links TRBV9 to TRBJ2-3; maybe TRBD2 (7 bases). Germline-derived CDR1 and CDR2 are SGDLS and YYNGEE. This CDR3 is built from 12 residues. V dropped 3 bases and J dropped 10 bases, with 12 bases sitting between them.

This chain joins TRBV11-2 and TRBJ2-2, with D possibly matching TRBD2 (5 bases). Germline CDR1 SGHAT, CDR2 FQNNGV. This CDR3 is built from 16 residues. V was trimmed by 4 bases and J by 8 bases, leaving 20 bases between them. CDR3 DNA sequence: TGTGCCAGCAGCTCTCACGTCGGACTCGTCGCGGGGGAGCTGTTTTTT. Its translation is CASSSHVGLVAGELFF. Drawing the rest from reference TRBV11-2 and TRBJ2-2, the complete variable domain is EAGVAQSPRYKIIEKRQSVAFWCNPISGHATLYWYQQILGQGPKLLIQFQNNGVVDDSQLPKDRFSAERLKGVDSTLKIQPAKLEDSAVYLCASSSHVGLVAGELFFGEGSRLTVL.

This clone was counted once. The chain combines TRBV9 with TRBJ1-3; no reliable D call. The V end was cut by 3 bases, the J end by 0 bases, with 13 bases between. Germline CDR1 SGDLS, CDR2 YYNGEE. The CDR3 length is 16 residues. The CDR3 nucleotides are TGTGCCAGCAGCGCATCTAGTGCTCACTCTGGAAACACCATATATTTT. This sequence encodes CASSASSAHSGNTIYF.

The rearrangement joins TRBV18 to TRBJ2-7; 7 nucleotides match TRBD1. Trimming cost V 4 bases and J 2 bases; bases outside gene matches: 2. CDR3 size: 13 residues. The germline V gene has CDR1 KGHSH and CDR2 LQKENI. The CDR3 DNA follows: TGTGCCAGCTCACAGCAGGGGGCCTACGAGCAGTACGTC. Translation: CASSQQGAYEQYV.

The V call is TRBV5-1, the J call TRBJ2-5; unclear D gene. Germline loops: CDR1 SGHRS, CDR2 YFSETQ. The CDR3 loop spans 14 amino acids. With 2 bases removed from V and 1 base from J, the gap between germline ends came to 9 bases. The CDR3 region is CASSFTRIQETQYF. CDR3 DNA sequence: TGCGCCAGCAGCTTTACCAGAATCCAAGAGACCCAGTACTTC.

This clone was seen a few times. This chain links TRBV25-1 with TRBJ1-1, with a weak D call TRBD1 (5 bases). Germline V gene lookup returns CDR1 MGHDK and CDR2 SYGVNS. The V gene lost 3 bases and the J gene lost 4 bases, with 12 bases spanning the gap. CDR3 size: 14 residues. CDR3 sequence (DNA): TGTGCCAGCAGTGAGCGGGGCGGCGGCACTGAAGCTTTCTTT. Protein sequence: CASSERGGGTEAFF.

There are a few counts of this clone. The gene calls are TRBV7-2 and TRBJ1-6, with TRBD1 as a possible D gene (5 bases). The length of the CDR3 is 14 residues. With 2 bases removed from V and 12 bases from J, the gap between germline ends came to 14 bases. CDR1 and CDR2 from the germline V gene are SGHTA and FQGNSA. CDR3 bases: TGTGCCAGCAGCTTAAGGGCAGGGTGGGAACCCCTCCACTTT. Translated: CASSLRAGWEPLHF.

This chain uses TRBV5-5 with TRBJ2-7, with D possibly being TRBD1 (6 bases). The CDR3 is 14 amino acids. Per the germline V gene, CDR1 is SGHKS and CDR2 is YYEKEE (reference sequence). V was cut by 5 bases and J by 3 bases, with 15 bases left in between. The CDR3 region is CASSWDIDYYEQYF. The CDR3, as DNA: TGTGCCAGCAGTTGGGACATTGATTACTACGAGCAGTACTTC.

CDR3 amino acids: CASSPTGKGNQETQYF. The CDR3 DNA is TGCGCCAGCAGCCCTACAGGGAAAGGGAACCAAGAGACCCAGTACTTC. This chain joins TRBV5-1 and TRBJ2-5; D is perhaps TRBD1 (6 bases). CDR3 length: 16 amino acids. V lost 4 bases, J lost 0 bases, and 16 bases lay in between. Per the germline V gene, CDR1 is SGHRS and CDR2 is YFSETQ.